The next 32 T cell receptor beta chains were all read from a single sample in a study of human T cells and chemical hapten exposure. TCRdb ran MiXCR on the RACE reads and lists one entry per CDR3 protein. The data contain approximately 34,000 distinct CDR3 sequences, 6% to 7% of them singletons. Time point here: patch test 1, 2 weeks after DPC sensitization. The treatment denotes: therapeutic diphenylcyclopropenone sensitization with weekly scalp DPC. From whole blood left unfractionated, total RNA was extracted. Specimen: whole blood, collected in connection with sensitization to the hapten diphenylcyclopropenone (DPC). The receptors here all came from a woman aged 25 to 39 with alopecia areata. Some clones in this sample may be carry-over from other donors' samples.

This clonotype has only a few counts. The V call is TRBV12-3 or TRBV12-4, the J call TRBJ2-3; D unresolved. The CDR3 sequence is 14 residues long. V was cut by 7 bases and J by 2 bases, with 13 bases left in between. CDR3 region: CASTIGIATDTQYF. CDR3 DNA sequence: TGTGCCAGCACCATCGGAATAGCCACAGATACGCAGTATTTT.

The table lists this clonotype with a few counts. The V gene is TRBV20-1, the J gene TRBJ2-7; D might be TRBD1 (6 bases). CDR1 is DFQATT and CDR2 is SNEGSKA in the germline V gene (reference sequence). Between the trimmed V and J ends, which lost 3 bases and 11 bases, there was a span of 14 bases. The CDR3 length is 11 residues. In DNA, the CDR3 is TGCAGTGCTAGTTACCGGGACATGGAGTACTTC. It yields the protein CSASYRDMEYF.

This clonotype appeared a few times. The chain carries TRBV5-6 and TRBJ2-7, with 9 bases aligning to TRBD2. The trim removed 0 bases at V and 7 bases at J, leaving 8 bases unmatched. CDR1 and CDR2 (germline): SGHDT, YYEEEE. The CDR3 totals 15 residues. CDR3 amino acids: CASSLDPSGDWEQYF. The CDR3 DNA is TGTGCCAGCAGCTTGGACCCTAGCGGGGACTGGGAGCAGTACTTC.

This clonotype was detected many times. This chain connects TRBV7-2 to TRBJ2-3, with 10 nucleotides matching TRBD2. V lost 4 bases and J lost 6; bases outside the gene matches: 4. Germline V CDR1 and CDR2: SGHTA, FQGNSA. CDR3 length equals 14 residues. The CDR3 protein is CASSSTLAGDTQYF. The CDR3 DNA sequence: TGTGCCAGCAGCTCTACACTAGCGGGGGATACGCAGTATTTT.

This chain uses TRBV30 with TRBJ2-2; D may be TRBD1 (5 bases). Trimming pared 2 bases from V and 6 bases from J, leaving 7 bases between. Germline CDR1 and CDR2: GTSNPN and SVGIG (reference sequence). The CDR3 is 12 residues long. The CDR3 loop reads CAWSLTAGELFF. Here the CDR3 DNA reads TGTGCCTGGAGTTTGACAGCCGGGGAGCTGTTTTTT.

At least ten counts were recorded for this clonotype. The junction departs from the called germline gene at one end, perhaps through a read error. This chain joins TRBV7-7 and TRBJ2-1, with 8 bases that match TRBD1. CDR3 length: 15 amino acids. The germline V gene encodes CDR1 SSHAT and CDR2 FNYEAQ (reference sequence). The CDR3 loop is CASSLAGQGGHEQFF. The CDR3 coding sequence is TGTGCTAGCAGCTTAGCCGGACAGGGTGGGCATGAGCAGTTCTTC.

This clonotype has only a few counts. The rearrangement joins TRBV20-1 to TRBJ2-3; 8 bases are shared with TRBD2. V lost 6 bases, J lost 2 bases, and 10 bases stayed unmatched. Looked up from germline, CDR1 is DFQATT and CDR2 is SNEGSKA (reference sequence). This CDR3 has 15 residues. The CDR3 nucleotides are TGCAGTGCCCCCCCCCGGGGGGGATTCACAGATACGCAGTATTTT. Translating gives CSAPPRGGFTDTQYF.

This clonotype was seen a few times. The rearrangement links TRBV2 to TRBJ1-6; 11 positions match TRBD1. The J segment lost 10 bases and the V segment lost 6 bases, leaving 2 bases of the junction unmatched. CDR3 length: 13 amino acids. Germline CDR1 and CDR2: SNHLY and FYNNEI. CDR3 in amino acids: CASRGQGDSPLHF. The CDR3 coding sequence is TGTGCCAGCAGGGGACAGGGGGACTCACCCCTCCACTTT. The variable domain in full, completed from reference TRBV2 and TRBJ1-6, reads EPEVTQTPSHQVTQMGQEVILRCVPISNHLYFYWYRQILGQKVEFLVSFYNNEISEKSEIFDDQFSVERPDGSNFTLKIRSTKLEDSAMYFCASRGQGDSPLHFGNGTRLTVT.

The chain couples TRBV3-1 to TRBJ2-7; 7 positions match TRBD2. Germline CDR1 reads LGHDT; CDR2 reads YNNKEL (reference sequence). Germline trimming cut 7 bases from V and 2 bases from J; bases unmatched to any gene: 5. This CDR3 contains 13 residues. The CDR3 DNA follows: TGTGCCAGCACCGGACGGGGGGCCTACGAGCAGTACTTC. Amino acids: CASTGRGAYEQYF.

A few counts support this clonotype. V gene TRBV12-3 or TRBV12-4 combines with J gene TRBJ2-3, with 7 bases matching TRBD1. With 6 bases clipped from V and 4 bases from J, the junction kept 10 bases outside the gene matches. The CDR3 runs 15 residues. The CDR3 DNA follows: TGTGCCAGCAGAGACGACAGGGCGTCCGCAGATACGCAGTATTTT. Its protein is CASRDDRASADTQYF.

There are a few counts of this clonotype. V usage is TRBV19 and J usage is TRBJ1-1; D is unclear. The CDR3 sequence is 15 residues long. V lost 3 bases, J lost 1 base, and 12 bases lay in between. Germline V CDR1 and CDR2: LNHDA, SQIVND (reference sequence). The CDR3 DNA is TGTGCCAGTAGTATGTACGGACGACAGAACACTGAAGCTTTCTTT. Translating it yields CASSMYGRQNTEAFF.

This clonotype was detected ten times or more. The chain recombines TRBV29-1 with TRBJ2-5; 11 bases align to TRBD1. Germline V lookup: CDR1 SQVTM, CDR2 ANQGSEA. This CDR3 has 15 residues. The V segment lost 1 base and the J segment 5 bases; nucleotides outside the gene matches: 6. Written as DNA, the CDR3 is TGCAGCGTTGAAGCCCGGGACAGGGGGTCGGAGACCCAGTACTTC. Its translation: CSVEARDRGSETQYF. The full variable domain, rest sourced from reference TRBV29-1 and TRBJ2-5, is SAVISQKPSRDICQRGTSLTIQCQVDSQVTMMFWYRQQPGQSLTLIATANQGSEATYESGFVIDKFPISRPNLTFSTLTVSNMSPEDSSIYLCSVEARDRGSETQYFGPGTRLLVL.

This clonotype was detected only a few times. V and J are TRBV6-5 and TRBJ1-5, with D possibly TRBD1 on 6 matching bases. CDR3 length equals 15 residues. Germline values: CDR1 MNHEY, CDR2 SVGAGI. V lost 10 bases, J lost 2 bases, and 18 bases lay in between. The DNA for the CDR3 is TGTGCCACCTCAAGGGGGGGTACGGGCAATCAGCCCCAGCATTTT. It yields the protein CATSRGGTGNQPQHF.

This clonotype was detected a few times. The chain uses TRBV19 and TRBJ2-4; unclear D gene. There are 13 residues in the CDR3. V was clipped by 4 bases and J by 7 bases, with 11 bases between them. CDR1 is LNHDA, CDR2 SQIVND, per germline (reference sequence). CDR3 sequence: CASSSTLGNIQYF. CDR3 nucleotide sequence: TGTGCCAGTAGTAGTACCCTAGGGAACATTCAGTACTTC.

This clonotype was picked up a small number of times. The chain is built from TRBV4-1 and TRBJ2-7, with D uncertain. The CDR3 consists of 15 residues. V lost 4 bases to trimming and J lost 6 bases, with 19 bases between them. The germline gives CDR1 MGHRA, CDR2 YSYEKL. The CDR3 sequence is CASSPVQELLIEQYF. CDR3 DNA: TGCGCCAGCAGCCCCGTTCAGGAGTTACTGATCGAGCAGTACTTC.

The table lists this clonotype with a few counts. This sequence joins TRBV12-3 or TRBV12-4 and TRBJ2-1; tentative D call: TRBD2 (6 bases). Between the trimmed V and J ends, which lost 1 base and 12 bases, there was a span of 7 bases. The CDR3 extends over 11 amino acids. CDR3 DNA: TGTGCCAGCAGTTTAGGGAGGGTGCAGTTCTTC. This codes for CASSLGRVQFF.

This chain uses TRBV18 with TRBJ1-5; D call uncertain. The CDR3 has 13 amino acids. Germline CDR1 reads KGHSH; CDR2 reads LQKENI. Trimming pared 6 bases from V and 1 base from J, leaving 7 bases between. The CDR3 region has the DNA TGTGCCAGCTCTACTTTAAGCAATCAGCCCCAGCATTTT. Amino acid sequence: CASSTLSNQPQHF.

This clonotype showed up just a few times. The V gene is TRBV3-2, the J gene TRBJ2-2; the D segment call TRBD1 is taken from the table without a DNA check. TRBV3-2 is deemed a pseudogene. The CDR3 covers 13 residues. DNA for the CDR3: TGTGCCAGCAGCCATTGGCCGCCCAAGGAGCTGTTTTTT. Amino acids: CASSHWPPKELFF.

The chain links TRBV10-3 to TRBJ2-6, with D uncertain. V was cut by 11 bases and J by 1 base, with 12 bases left in between. The CDR3 spans 14 residues. CDR1 is ENHRY, CDR2 SYGVKD, per germline. Here the CDR3 DNA reads TGTGCCCTCCAATGGCGGTCTGGGGCCAACGTCCTGACTTTC. This gives the protein CALQWRSGANVLTF.

To note about this clonotype: It is likely a read error, because the conserved phenylalanine at the end of the CDR3 is missing. The chain links TRBV9 to TRBJ1-1; perhaps TRBD1 as D (6 bases). This CDR3 is built from 17 residues. V was pared by 0 bases and J by 1 base, with 16 bases between. Germline V gene sequence: CDR1 SGDLS, CDR2 YYNGEE. The CDR3 bases are TGTGCCAGCAGCGTAGCAGGGGAAGGTTATGGGAACACTGAAGCTTTCTTA. Translation gives CASSVAGEGYGNTEAFL.

This clonotype has ten or more counts. V gene TRBV5-6 combines with J gene TRBJ2-1; D is possibly TRBD2 (5 bases). Per the germline V gene, CDR1 is SGHDT and CDR2 is YYEEEE. Trimming removed 4 bases at V and 0 bases at J, with 11 bases between. The CDR3 sequence is 15 residues long. CDR3 protein: CASSDGLRSYNEQFF. CDR3 sequence (DNA): TGTGCCAGCAGCGACGGACTTCGCTCCTACAATGAGCAGTTCTTC. Variable domain in full (rest from reference TRBV5-6 and TRBJ2-1): DAGVTQSPTHLIKTRGQQVTLRCSPKSGHDTVSWYQQALGQGPQFIFQYYEEEERQRGNFPDRFSGHQFPNYSSELNVNALLLGDSALYLCASSDGLRSYNEQFFGPGTRLTVL.

This clonotype was seen repeatedly, ten times or more. The J gene is TRBJ1-4, the V gene TRBV28, with a tentative D call TRBD1 (5 bases). The length of the CDR3 is 15 residues. Germline lookup yields CDR1 MDHEN and CDR2 SYDVKM. V lost 6 bases, J lost 0 bases, and 11 bases lay in between. This chain's CDR3 is CASSYRQSTNEKLFF. CDR3 DNA: TGTGCCAGCAGCTATCGACAGTCAACTAATGAAAAACTGTTTTTT.

The chain recombines TRBV5-6 with TRBJ2-5; D is possibly TRBD1 (6 bases). Deletions cut 2 bases from V and 5 bases from J, with 13 bases between. The germline V gene encodes CDR1 SGHDT and CDR2 YYEEEE. The CDR3 sequence is 14 residues long. CDR3 coding DNA: TGTGCCAGCAGCTTCCCGACAGGACGGGAGACCCAGTACTTC. Translated: CASSFPTGRETQYF. The full variable domain, rest sourced from reference TRBV5-6 and TRBJ2-5, is DAGVTQSPTHLIKTRGQQVTLRCSPKSGHDTVSWYQQALGQGPQFIFQYYEEEERQRGNFPDRFSGHQFPNYSSELNVNALLLGDSALYLCASSFPTGRETQYFGPGTRLLVL.

CDR3 sequence reads: CAWRGRGAIFNTEAFF. In DNA, the CDR3 is TGTGCCTGGAGGGGGAGGGGGGCCATCTTTAACACTGAAGCTTTCTTT. The chain links TRBV30 to TRBJ1-1; D perhaps matches TRBD1 (6 bases). V was shortened by 3 bases and J by 2 bases, with 19 bases between the two germline ends. The CDR3 is 16 residues long. Germline V gives CDR1 GTSNPN, CDR2 SVGIG (reference sequence).

This clonotype was seen repeatedly, ten times or more. The chain carries TRBV3-1 and TRBJ1-2; no clear D gene. The CDR3 has 15 residues. Germline assignment: CDR1 LGHDT and CDR2 YNNKEL (reference sequence). The V gene lost 1 base and the J gene lost 2 bases, with 11 bases spanning the gap. The CDR3 DNA is TGTGCCAGCAGCCAAGGATTGCTGGAGAACTATGGCTACACCTTC. It encodes CASSQGLLENYGYTF.

This chain joins TRBV24-1 and TRBJ2-5; TRBD1 matches 10 bases. Germline-derived CDR1 and CDR2 are KGHDR and SFDVKD. The ends lost 3 bases at V and 4 bases at J; junction bases unmatched: 4. The CDR3 is 15 residues long. Here the CDR3 DNA reads TGTGCCACCAGTGATGACAGGACAGGGGGAGAGACCCAGTACTTC. Residues: CATSDDRTGGETQYF.

This clonotype was recorded many times. V is TRBV11-1 and J is TRBJ2-4; no firm D call. The CDR3 extends over 15 amino acids. The germline gives CDR1 SGHAT, CDR2 FQDESV (reference sequence). Trimming stripped 4 bases from V and 4 bases from J, with 14 bases between. The CDR3 DNA follows: TGTGCCAGCAGCTCCGACGGTGGGCGGAAAAACATTCAGTACTTC. Amino acids: CASSSDGGRKNIQYF. The whole variable domain, filled in from reference TRBV11-1 and TRBJ2-4, reads EAEVAQSPRYKITEKSQAVAFWCDPISGHATLYWYRQILGQGPELLVQFQDESVVDDSQLPKDRFSAERLKGVDSTLKIQPAELGDSAMYLCASSSDGGRKNIQYFGAGTRLSVL.

This clonotype was seen repeatedly, ten times or more. V usage is TRBV3-1 and J usage is TRBJ2-3; 9 nucleotides line up with TRBD2. Unmatched junction bases numbered 15, after V lost 3 bases and J lost 2 bases. The CDR3 extends over 19 amino acids. Germline V gene sequence: CDR1 LGHDT, CDR2 YNNKEL (reference sequence). The CDR3 region has the DNA TGTGCCAGCAGCCAGGGGGGGGCTAGCGGGGACTTATACACAGATACGCAGTATTTT. It codes for CASSQGGASGDLYTDTQYF.

The rearrangement links TRBV12-3 or TRBV12-4 to TRBJ1-6; 8 bases map to TRBD1. V was clipped by 1 base and J by 10 bases; unmatched bases: 6. The CDR3 runs 15 residues. CDR3 DNA sequence: TGTGCCAGCAGTTTAGATCAGGGGGCGGGCTCACCCCTCCACTTT. Its translation is CASSLDQGAGSPLHF.

This clonotype was seen at least ten times. The V call is TRBV28, the J call TRBJ2-3; weak D call: TRBD1 (6 bases). In germline, CDR1 is MDHEN, CDR2 SYDVKM. This CDR3 comprises 13 residues. V dropped 6 bases and J dropped 4 bases, with 11 bases sitting between them. Here the CDR3 reads CASSQTGSDTQYF. The CDR3 DNA reads as TGTGCCAGCAGCCAAACAGGGTCAGATACGCAGTATTTT. The full variable domain, completed using reference TRBV28 and TRBJ2-3, is DVKVTQSSRYLVKRTGEKVFLECVQDMDHENMFWYRQDPGLGLRLIYFSYDVKMKEKGDIPEGYSVSREKKERFSLILESASTNQTSMYLCASSQTGSDTQYFGPGTRLTVL.

This clonotype was found many times. CDR3 nucleotides: TGCAGCGTGACTTACAGGAATAGCAATCAGCCCCAGCATTTT. This sequence encodes CSVTYRNSNQPQHF. The chain recombines TRBV29-1 with TRBJ1-5, with D maybe TRBD1 (5 bases). The V gene lost 6 bases and the J gene lost 0 bases, with 12 bases spanning the gap. Germline CDR1 reads SQVTM; CDR2 reads ANQGSEA. This CDR3 is 14 amino acids long.

This clonotype came up many times. This rearrangement joins TRBV30 to TRBJ1-3, with D possibly matching TRBD1 (5 bases). CDR3 length equals 15 residues. Germline values: CDR1 GTSNPN, CDR2 SVGIG (reference sequence). V gave up 5 bases and J gave up 1 base, with 15 bases separating them. Written as DNA, the CDR3 is TGTGCCTGGGGGCGGCAGGGTGGGTCTGGAAACACCATATATTTT. Translated: CAWGRQGGSGNTIYF.